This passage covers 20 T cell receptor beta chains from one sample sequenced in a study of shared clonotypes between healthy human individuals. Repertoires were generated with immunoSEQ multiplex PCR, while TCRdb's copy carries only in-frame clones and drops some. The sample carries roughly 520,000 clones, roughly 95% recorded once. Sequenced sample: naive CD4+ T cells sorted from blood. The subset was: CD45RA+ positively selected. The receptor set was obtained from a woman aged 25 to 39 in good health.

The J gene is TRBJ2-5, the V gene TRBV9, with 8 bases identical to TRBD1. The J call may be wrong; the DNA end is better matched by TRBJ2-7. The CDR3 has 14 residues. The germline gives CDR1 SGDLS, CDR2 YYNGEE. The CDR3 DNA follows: TGTGCCAGCAGCGTAGGAGTGACAGGGGACGAGCAGTACTTC. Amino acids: CASSVGVTGDEQYF.

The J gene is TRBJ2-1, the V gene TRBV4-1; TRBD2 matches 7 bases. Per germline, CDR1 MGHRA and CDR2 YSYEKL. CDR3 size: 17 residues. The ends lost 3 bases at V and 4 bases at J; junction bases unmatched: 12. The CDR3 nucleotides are TGCGCCAGCAGCCAGCCGTTTTCGGCGGGAGCTTACAATGAGCAGTTCTTC. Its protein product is CASSQPFSAGAYNEQFF.

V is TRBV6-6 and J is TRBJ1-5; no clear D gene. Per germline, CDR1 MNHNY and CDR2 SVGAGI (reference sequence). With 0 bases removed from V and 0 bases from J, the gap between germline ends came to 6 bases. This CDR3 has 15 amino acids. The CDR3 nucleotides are TGTGCCAGCAGTTACTCCGGCTATAGCAATCAGCCCCAGCATTTT. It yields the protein CASSYSGYSNQPQHF.

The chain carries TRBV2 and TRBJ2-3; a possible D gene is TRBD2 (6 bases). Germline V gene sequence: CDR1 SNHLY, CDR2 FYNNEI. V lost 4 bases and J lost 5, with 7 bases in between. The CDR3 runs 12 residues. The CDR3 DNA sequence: TGTGCCAGCAGTGGGGACTTAGATACGCAGTATTTT. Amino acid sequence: CASSGDLDTQYF.

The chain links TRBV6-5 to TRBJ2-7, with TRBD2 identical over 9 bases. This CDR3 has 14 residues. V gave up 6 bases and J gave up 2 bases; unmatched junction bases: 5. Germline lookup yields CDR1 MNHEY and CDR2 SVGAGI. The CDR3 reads CASRMTSGTYEQYF. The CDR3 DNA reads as TGTGCCAGCAGAATGACTAGCGGTACCTACGAGCAGTACTTC.

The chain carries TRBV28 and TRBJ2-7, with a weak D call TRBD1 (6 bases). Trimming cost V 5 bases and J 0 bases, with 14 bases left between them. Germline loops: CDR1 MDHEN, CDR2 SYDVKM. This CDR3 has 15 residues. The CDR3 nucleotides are TGTGCCAGCAGTCCAGGGGTCCCTAACTCCTACGAGCAGTACTTC. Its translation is CASSPGVPNSYEQYF.

Here the CDR3 DNA reads TGCGCCAGCAGCCAGACTATGGACACTGAAGCTTTCTTT. It translates to CASSQTMDTEAFF. The chain uses TRBV5-1 and TRBJ1-1; D uncertain. Germline V CDR1 and CDR2: SGHRS, YFSETQ. This CDR3 region has 13 residues. Trimming took 4 bases from V and 3 from J, leaving 10 bases between them.

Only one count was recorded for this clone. The CDR3 coding sequence is TGTGCCATCAGTGAGCCTTCTAGCGGGAACACAGATACGCAGTATTTT. It codes for CAISEPSSGNTDTQYF. The chain joins TRBV10-3 to TRBJ2-3; 9 bases align to TRBD2. Germline-derived CDR1 and CDR2 are ENHRY and SYGVKD. V was pared by 2 bases and J by 2 bases, with 5 bases of the junction left unmatched. There are 16 residues in the CDR3.

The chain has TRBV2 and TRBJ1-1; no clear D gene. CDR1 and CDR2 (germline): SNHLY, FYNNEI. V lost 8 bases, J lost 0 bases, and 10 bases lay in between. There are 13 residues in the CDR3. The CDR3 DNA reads TGTGCCAGCCAAACGGAAGTGAACACTGAAGCTTTCTTT. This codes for CASQTEVNTEAFF.

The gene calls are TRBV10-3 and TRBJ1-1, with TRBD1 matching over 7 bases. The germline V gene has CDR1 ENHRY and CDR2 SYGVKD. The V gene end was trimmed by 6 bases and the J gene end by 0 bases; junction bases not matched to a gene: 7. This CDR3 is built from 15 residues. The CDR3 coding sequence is TGTGCCATCAGCCCCTACGGACAGGTGAACACTGAAGCTTTCTTT. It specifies CAISPYGQVNTEAFF.

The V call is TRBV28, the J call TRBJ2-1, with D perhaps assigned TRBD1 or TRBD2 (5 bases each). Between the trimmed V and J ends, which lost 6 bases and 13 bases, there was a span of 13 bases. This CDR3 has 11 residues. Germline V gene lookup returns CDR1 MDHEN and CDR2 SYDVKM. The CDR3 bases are TGTGCCAGCAGGAAGGGGACGCTTCAGTTCTTC. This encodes CASRKGTLQFF.

The CDR3 loop reads CASSQEVGRGGETQYF. The CDR3 DNA follows: TGCGCCAGCAGCCAAGAGGTGGGACGGGGGGGAGAGACCCAGTACTTC. The genes are TRBV4-1 and TRBJ2-5, with TRBD2 matching over 8 bases. The CDR3 runs to 16 residues. Germline loops: CDR1 MGHRA, CDR2 YSYEKL. After removal of 0 bases from V and 4 bases from J, the junction contained 7 bases not matched to a gene.

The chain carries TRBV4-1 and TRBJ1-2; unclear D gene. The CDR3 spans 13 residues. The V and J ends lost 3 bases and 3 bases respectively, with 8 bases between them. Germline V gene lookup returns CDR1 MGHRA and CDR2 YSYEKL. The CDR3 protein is CASSHLGDYGYTF. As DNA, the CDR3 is TGCGCCAGCAGCCATTTGGGCGACTATGGCTACACCTTC.

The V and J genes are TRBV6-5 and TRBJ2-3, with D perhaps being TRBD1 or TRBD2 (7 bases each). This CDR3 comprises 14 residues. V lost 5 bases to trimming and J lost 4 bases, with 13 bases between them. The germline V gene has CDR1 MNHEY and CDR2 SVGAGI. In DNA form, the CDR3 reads TGTGCCAGCAGTCGCAGGGGGAGGGCAGATACGCAGTATTTT. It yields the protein CASSRRGRADTQYF.

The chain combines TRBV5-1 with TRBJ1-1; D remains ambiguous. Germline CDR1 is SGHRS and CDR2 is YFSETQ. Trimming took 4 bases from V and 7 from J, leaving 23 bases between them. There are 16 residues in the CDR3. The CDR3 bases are TGCGCCAGCAGCCCAACCTTTAAGGGTGGTAAAATTGAAGCTTTCTTT. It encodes CASSPTFKGGKIEAFF.

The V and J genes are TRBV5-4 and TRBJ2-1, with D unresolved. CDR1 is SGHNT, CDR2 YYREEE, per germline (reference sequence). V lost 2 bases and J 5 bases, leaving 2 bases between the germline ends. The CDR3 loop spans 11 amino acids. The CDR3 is CASSFHNEQFF. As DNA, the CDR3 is TGTGCCAGCAGCTTCCACAATGAGCAGTTCTTC.

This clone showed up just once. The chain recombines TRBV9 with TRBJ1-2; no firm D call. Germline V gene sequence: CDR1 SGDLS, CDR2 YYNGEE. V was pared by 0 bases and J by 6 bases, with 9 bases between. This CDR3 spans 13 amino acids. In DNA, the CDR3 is TGTGCCAGCAGCGTAGCCCCGGGGAATGGCTACACCTTC. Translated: CASSVAPGNGYTF.

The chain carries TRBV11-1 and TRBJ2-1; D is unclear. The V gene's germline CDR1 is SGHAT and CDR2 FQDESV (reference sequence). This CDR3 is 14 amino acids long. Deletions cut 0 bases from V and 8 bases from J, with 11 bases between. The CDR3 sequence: CASSLALARHEQFF. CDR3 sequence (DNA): TGTGCCAGCAGCTTAGCGCTGGCCCGCCATGAGCAGTTCTTC.

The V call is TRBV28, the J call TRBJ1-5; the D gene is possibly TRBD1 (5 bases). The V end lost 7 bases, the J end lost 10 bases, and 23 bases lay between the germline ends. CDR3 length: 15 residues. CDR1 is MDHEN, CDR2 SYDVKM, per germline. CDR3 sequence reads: CASKIGSGSRRPQHF. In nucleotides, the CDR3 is TGTGCCAGCAAGATAGGCTCAGGGTCCCGCCGTCCCCAGCATTTT.

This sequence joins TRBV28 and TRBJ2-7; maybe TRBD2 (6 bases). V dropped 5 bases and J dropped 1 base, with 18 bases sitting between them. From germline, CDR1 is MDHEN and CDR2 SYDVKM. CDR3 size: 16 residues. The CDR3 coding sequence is TGTGCCAGCAGTGTCTCCGGGACTCAACTATCCTACGAGCAGTACTTC. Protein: CASSVSGTQLSYEQYF.